This TCR beta chain originates from a study of T cell responses to AZD1222 COVID-19 vaccine. Study-level findings and limits: A reported finding is that nearly half of spike-specific TCRs target unmutated variant regions. Elevations in Spike-specific TCR breadth and depth followed administration of two AZD1222 doses. Possibly, clonal diversity was underestimated; donors were largely white British and included more females. Vaccine-associated CD4 TCRs spanned spike, dominant at 160-218 and 743-854.

As to this clone: Its antigen is not identified.

Sequencing used immunoSEQ multiplex PCR; TCRdb keeps in-frame clones, though not all of them. The table includes 150,000 to 200,000 clones, 93% detected once. Per the germline V gene, CDR1 is SNHLY and CDR2 is FYNNEI. V shed 7 bases and J shed 5 bases, with 18 bases lying between them. The CDR3 is 15 amino acids. The input for sequencing was peripheral blood, taken on day 0 of AZD1222 vaccination. The TCR was taken from an adult in good health. V is TRBV2 and J is TRBJ1-5, with D maybe TRBD1 (5 bases). In DNA, the CDR3 is TGTGCCAGCAAGGGGTCGGCAACTCCCTATCAGCCCCAGCATTTT. Translated, it gives CASKGSATPYQPQHF. Full variable domain (missing parts from reference TRBV2 and TRBJ1-5): EPEVTQTPSHQVTQMGQEVILRCVPISNHLYFYWYRQILGQKVEFLVSFYNNEISEKSEIFDDQFSVERPDGSNFTLKIRSTKLEDSAMYFCASKGSATPYQPQHFGDGTRLSIL.